The source of this T cell receptor beta chain is a study of T-cell memory formation after mild COVID-19. Study background: For the most part, TCR clusters were specific to one donor.

Study results and caveats: Balance between CD4 and CD8 was seen in clones contracting day 15 to 85, and a CD4+ lean was seen in later expanders.

The table lists this clonotype with a few counts. Its antigen is as yet unknown. MiXCR was run by TCRdb on the 5' RACE reads, yielding one entry per CDR3 protein. The repertoire holds about 130,000 distinct CDR3 sequences, with approximately 17% as singletons. This CDR3 contains 13 residues. CDR1 is ENHRY and CDR2 is SYGVKD in the germline V gene. The TCR sequence derives from a man between 18 and 29 years old who had mild COVID-19 (a few samples of this study predate the infection). Cell type and time point are not known. The sample taken for sequencing was PBMCs or a T cell subset sorted from them (not recorded which). This chain links TRBV10-3 with TRBJ2-7; the D gene is possibly TRBD2 (6 bases). The CDR3: CAIIEWRDYEQYV. CDR3 nucleotide sequence: TGTGCCATCATTGAGTGGCGGGACTACGAGCAGTACGTC.